The sample holds one count of the clone carrying this T cell receptor (beta chain). Losses at the gene ends were 2 bases for V and 0 bases for J; bases not matched to a gene: 9. Per germline, CDR1 MNHEY and CDR2 SVGEGT. The CDR3 consists of 18 residues. As originally analysed: From reference gene primer amplification, estimates of nucleated cell counts were derived. Assay: immunoSEQ multiplex PCR; the TCRdb copy retains only in-frame clones and omits some. Clonal size and the V and J genes are those of that table, whereas D and trimming came from the DNA. The sample shows over 200,000 clones, about nine tenths of them seen only once. This sample is part of a study of blood T cell repertoires in COVID-19. Overall study context: T cells, B-cell-depleted T cells, or PBMCs provided the cDNA or gDNA that served as material.

Material for sequencing was peripheral blood. The chain links TRBV6-2 or TRBV6-3 to TRBJ2-3; 9 nucleotides agree with TRBD2. This receptor was identified in a middle-aged man who had recovered from COVID-19. As DNA, the CDR3 is TGTGCCAGCAGTTACGGTAGCGGGGGCGTATCTAGCACAGATACGCAGTATTTT. Protein product: CASSYGSGGVSSTDTQYF.